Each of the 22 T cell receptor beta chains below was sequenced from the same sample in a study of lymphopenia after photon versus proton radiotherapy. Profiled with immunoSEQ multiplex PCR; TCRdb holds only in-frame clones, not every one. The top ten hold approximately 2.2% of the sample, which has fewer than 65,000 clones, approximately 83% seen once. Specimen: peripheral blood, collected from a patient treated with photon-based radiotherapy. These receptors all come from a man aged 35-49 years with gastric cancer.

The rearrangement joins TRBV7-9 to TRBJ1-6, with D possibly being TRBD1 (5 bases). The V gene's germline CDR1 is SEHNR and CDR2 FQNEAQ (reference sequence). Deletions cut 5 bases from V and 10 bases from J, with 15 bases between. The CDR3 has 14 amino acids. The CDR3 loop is CASSPPGGDSPLHF. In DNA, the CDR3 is TGTGCCAGCAGCCCCCCTGGGGGGGACTCACCCCTCCACTTT.

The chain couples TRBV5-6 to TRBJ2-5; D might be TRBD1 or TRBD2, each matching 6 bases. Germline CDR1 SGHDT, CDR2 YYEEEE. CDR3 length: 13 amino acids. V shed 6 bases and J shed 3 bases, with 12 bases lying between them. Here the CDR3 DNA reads TGTGCCAGCACCCTGAGGGGGGAAGAGACCCAGTACTTC. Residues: CASTLRGEETQYF.

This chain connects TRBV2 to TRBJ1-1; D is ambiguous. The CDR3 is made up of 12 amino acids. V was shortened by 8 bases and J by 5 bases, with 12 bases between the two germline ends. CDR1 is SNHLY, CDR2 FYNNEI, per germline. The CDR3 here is CASGPLRTEAFF. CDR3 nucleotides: TGTGCCAGCGGGCCATTGAGGACTGAAGCTTTCTTT.

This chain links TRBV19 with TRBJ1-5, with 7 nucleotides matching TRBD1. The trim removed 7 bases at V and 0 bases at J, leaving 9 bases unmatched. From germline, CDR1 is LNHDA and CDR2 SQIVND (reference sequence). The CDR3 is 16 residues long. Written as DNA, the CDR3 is TGTGCCAGTACCCTCGGAGGGGGCAATAGCAATCAGCCCCAGCATTTT. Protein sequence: CASTLGGGNSNQPQHF.

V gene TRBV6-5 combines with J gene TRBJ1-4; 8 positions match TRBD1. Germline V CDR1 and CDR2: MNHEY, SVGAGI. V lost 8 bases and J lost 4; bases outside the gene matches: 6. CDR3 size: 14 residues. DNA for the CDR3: TGTGCCAGCGGGCCGGGACAGGTTAATGAAAAACTGTTTTTT. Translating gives CASGPGQVNEKLFF.

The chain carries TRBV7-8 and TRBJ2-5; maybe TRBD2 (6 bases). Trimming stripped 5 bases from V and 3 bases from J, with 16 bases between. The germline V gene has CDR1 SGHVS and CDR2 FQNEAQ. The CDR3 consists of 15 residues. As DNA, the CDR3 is TGTGCCAGCAGCCAACCGGGAGCGGGTAAAGAGACCCAGTACTTC. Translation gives CASSQPGAGKETQYF.

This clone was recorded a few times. This chain's CDR3 is CASSPPTGWDYGYTF. The CDR3 nucleotides are TGTGCCAGCTCACCACCGACAGGGTGGGACTATGGCTACACCTTC. The V gene is TRBV18, the J gene TRBJ1-2; 7 bases agree with TRBD1. Germline lookup yields CDR1 KGHSH and CDR2 LQKENI. This CDR3 has 15 residues. Unmatched junction bases numbered 4, after V lost 0 bases and J lost 3 bases.

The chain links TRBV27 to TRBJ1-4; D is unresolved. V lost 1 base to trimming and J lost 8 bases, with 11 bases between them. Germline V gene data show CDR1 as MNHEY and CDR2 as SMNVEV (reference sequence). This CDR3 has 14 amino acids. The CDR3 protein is CASSLWGDSEKLFF. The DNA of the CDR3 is TGTGCCAGCAGTTTATGGGGAGATAGCGAAAAACTGTTTTTT.

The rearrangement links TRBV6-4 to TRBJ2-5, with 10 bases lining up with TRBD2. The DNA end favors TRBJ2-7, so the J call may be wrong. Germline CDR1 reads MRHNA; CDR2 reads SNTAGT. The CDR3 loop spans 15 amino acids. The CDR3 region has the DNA TGTGCCAGCAGCCCAGCTAGCGGGGGCATCTACGAGCAGTACTTC. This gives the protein CASSPASGGIYEQYF.

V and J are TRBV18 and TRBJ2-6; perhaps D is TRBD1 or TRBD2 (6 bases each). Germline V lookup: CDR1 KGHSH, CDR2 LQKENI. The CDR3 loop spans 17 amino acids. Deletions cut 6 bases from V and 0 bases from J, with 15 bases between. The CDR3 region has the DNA TGTGCCAGCTCGCAAAGGGGGACTGCCTCTGGGGCCAACGTCCTGACTTTC. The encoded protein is CASSQRGTASGANVLTF. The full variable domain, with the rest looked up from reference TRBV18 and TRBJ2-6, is NAGVMQNPRHLVRRRGQEARLRCSPMKGHSHVYWYRQLPEEGLKFMVYLQKENIIDESGMPKERFSAEFPKEGPSILRIQQVVRGDSAAYFCASSQRGTASGANVLTFGAGSRLTVL.

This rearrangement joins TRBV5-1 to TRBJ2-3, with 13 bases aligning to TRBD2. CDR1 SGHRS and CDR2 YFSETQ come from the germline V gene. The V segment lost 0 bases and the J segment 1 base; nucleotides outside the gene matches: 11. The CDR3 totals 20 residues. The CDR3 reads CASSLDTSGGDGPGTDTQYF. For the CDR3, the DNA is TGCGCCAGCAGCTTGGATACTAGCGGGGGGGACGGACCTGGCACAGATACGCAGTATTTT.

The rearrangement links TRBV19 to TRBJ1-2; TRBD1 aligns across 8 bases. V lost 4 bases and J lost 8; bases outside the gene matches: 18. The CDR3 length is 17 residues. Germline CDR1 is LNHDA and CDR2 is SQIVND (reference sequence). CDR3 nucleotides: TGTGCCAGTAGTAGTCTTTGGACAGGGAGATTTTCGGAAGGCTACACCTTC. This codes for CASSSLWTGRFSEGYTF.

The CDR3 spells CASSFSPWERPEAFF. The CDR3 DNA follows: TGTGCCAGCAGCTTCTCGCCCTGGGAACGTCCTGAAGCTTTCTTT. The chain couples TRBV7-2 to TRBJ1-1; D gene unclear. V was clipped by 3 bases and J by 6 bases, with 17 bases between them. This CDR3 is 15 amino acids long. CDR1 is SGHTA and CDR2 is FQGNSA in the germline V gene.

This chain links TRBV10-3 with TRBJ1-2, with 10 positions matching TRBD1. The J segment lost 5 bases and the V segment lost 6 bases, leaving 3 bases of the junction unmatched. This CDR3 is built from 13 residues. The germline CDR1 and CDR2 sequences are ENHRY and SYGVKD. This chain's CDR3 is CAISGGQGYGYTF. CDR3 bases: TGTGCCATCAGCGGGGGACAGGGGTATGGCTACACCTTC.

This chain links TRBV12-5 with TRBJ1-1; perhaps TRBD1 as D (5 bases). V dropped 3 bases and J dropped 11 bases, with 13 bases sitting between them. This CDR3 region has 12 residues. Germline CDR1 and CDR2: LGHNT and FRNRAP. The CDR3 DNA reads TGTGCTAGTGGTTTAGGGGACCTTGGGGCTTTCTTT. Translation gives CASGLGDLGAFF.

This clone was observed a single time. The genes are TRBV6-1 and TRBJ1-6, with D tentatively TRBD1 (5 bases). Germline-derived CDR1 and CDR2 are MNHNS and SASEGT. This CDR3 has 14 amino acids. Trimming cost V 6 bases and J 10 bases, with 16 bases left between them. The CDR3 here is CASSQGRAGSPLHF. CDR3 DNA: TGTGCCAGCAGCCAAGGCAGGGCGGGCTCACCCCTCCACTTT.

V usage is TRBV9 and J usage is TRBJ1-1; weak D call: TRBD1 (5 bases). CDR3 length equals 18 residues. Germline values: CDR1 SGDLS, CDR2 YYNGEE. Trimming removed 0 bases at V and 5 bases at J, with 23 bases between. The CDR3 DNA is TGTGCCAGCAGCGTAGCTCCCGGGGGTTCGGGGGGAGGAACTGAAGCTTTCTTT. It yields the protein CASSVAPGGSGGGTEAFF.

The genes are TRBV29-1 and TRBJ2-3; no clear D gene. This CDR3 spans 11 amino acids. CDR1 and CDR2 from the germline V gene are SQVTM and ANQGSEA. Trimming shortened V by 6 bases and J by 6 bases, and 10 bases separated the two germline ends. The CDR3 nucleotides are TGCAGCGTCGCCGACGGGGATACGCAGTATTTT. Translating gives CSVADGDTQYF.

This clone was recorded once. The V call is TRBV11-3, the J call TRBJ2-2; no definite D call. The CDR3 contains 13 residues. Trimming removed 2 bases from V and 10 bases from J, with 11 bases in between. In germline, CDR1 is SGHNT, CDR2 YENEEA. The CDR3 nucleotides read TGTGCCAGCAGCTTACGCCAATCTGAGGAGCTGTTTTTT. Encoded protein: CASSLRQSEELFF. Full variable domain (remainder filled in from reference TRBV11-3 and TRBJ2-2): EAGVVQSPRYKIIEKKQPVAFWCNPISGHNTLYWYLQNLGQGPELLIRYENEEAVDDSQLPKDRFSAERLKGVDSTLKIQPAELGDSAVYLCASSLRQSEELFFGEGSRLTVL.

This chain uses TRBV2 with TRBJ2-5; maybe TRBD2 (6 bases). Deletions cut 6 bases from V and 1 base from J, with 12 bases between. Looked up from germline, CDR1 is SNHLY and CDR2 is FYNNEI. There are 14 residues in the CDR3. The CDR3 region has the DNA TGTGCCAGCAGCAGGAGGGTGTCCCAAGAGACCCAGTACTTC. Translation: CASSRRVSQETQYF.

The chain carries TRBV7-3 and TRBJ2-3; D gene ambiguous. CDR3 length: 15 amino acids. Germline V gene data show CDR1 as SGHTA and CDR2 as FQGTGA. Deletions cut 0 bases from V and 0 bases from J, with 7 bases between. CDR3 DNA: TGTGCCAGCAGCTTAACGGTCAGGAGCACAGATACGCAGTATTTT. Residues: CASSLTVRSTDTQYF.

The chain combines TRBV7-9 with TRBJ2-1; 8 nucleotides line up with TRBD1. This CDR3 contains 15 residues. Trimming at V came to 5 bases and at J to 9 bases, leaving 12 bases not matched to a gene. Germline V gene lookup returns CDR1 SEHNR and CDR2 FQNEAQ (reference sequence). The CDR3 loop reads CASSPRGREGGEQFF. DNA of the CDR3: TGTGCCAGCAGCCCCAGGGGGCGAGAGGGGGGTGAGCAGTTCTTC.